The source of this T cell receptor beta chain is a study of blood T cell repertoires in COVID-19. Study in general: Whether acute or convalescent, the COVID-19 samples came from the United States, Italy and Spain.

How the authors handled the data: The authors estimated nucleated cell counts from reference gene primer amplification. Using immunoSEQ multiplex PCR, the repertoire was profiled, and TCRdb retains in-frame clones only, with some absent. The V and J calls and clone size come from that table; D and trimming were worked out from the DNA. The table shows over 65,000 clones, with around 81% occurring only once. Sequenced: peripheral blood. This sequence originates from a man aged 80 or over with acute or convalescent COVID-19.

The CDR3 bases are TGTGCCACGACGGGACAGCTTAACACCGGGGAGCTGTTTTTT. Protein product: CATTGQLNTGELFF. This chain uses TRBV10-3 with TRBJ2-2, with TRBD1 matching over 7 bases. The CDR3 runs to 14 residues. Trimming removed 10 bases from V and 2 bases from J; junction bases left unmatched: 7. CDR1 is ENHRY, CDR2 SYGVKD, per germline.